Listed here are 7 T cell receptor beta chains from one sample, sequenced in a study of T cells in tuberculosis. Sequencing was performed with immunoSEQ multiplex PCR; in TCRdb, only in-frame clones are kept and a portion is missing. Of more than 35,000 clones in the sample, about 95% are singletons; the top ten hold roughly 7%. Sample: PBMCs. These receptors all stem from a donor aged 10-29 years with latent tuberculosis or without tuberculosis infection.

On this clone: Germline and junction disagree at one end, which may indicate a read error. The V call is TRBV9, the J call TRBJ1-1; 9 bases line up with TRBD1. In germline, CDR1 is SGDLS, CDR2 YYNGEE. The CDR3 loop spans 17 amino acids. CDR3 DNA sequence: TGTGCCAGCAGAGTAGGTCTTTGGGACAGGGAGAACACTGAAGCTTTCTTT. It translates to CASRVGLWDRENTEAFF.

The rearrangement joins TRBV7-3 to TRBJ1-6, with a weak D call TRBD1 (5 bases). Trimming cost V 5 bases and J 6 bases, with 11 bases left between them. The CDR3 sequence is 14 residues long. CDR1 SGHTA and CDR2 FQGTGA come from the germline V gene. This CDR3 is CASSPQGPNSPLHF. DNA for the CDR3: TGTGCCAGCAGCCCCCAGGGCCCTAATTCACCCCTCCACTTT.

This rearrangement joins TRBV5-1 to TRBJ2-3, with TRBD1 matching over 7 bases. CDR1 is SGHRS and CDR2 is YFSETQ in the germline V gene. The CDR3 spans 17 residues. J lost 0 bases, V lost 3 bases, and 10 bases had no gene match. CDR3 in DNA: TGCGCCAGCAGCTGGAGGAACAGGGGATCTAGCACAGATACGCAGTATTTT. Its translation is CASSWRNRGSSTDTQYF.

J is TRBJ2-6 and V is TRBV7-3, with 7 bases identical to TRBD1. J was trimmed by 0 bases and V by 1 base; bases with no gene match: 3. The CDR3 runs to 17 residues. Germline V gene data show CDR1 as SGHTA and CDR2 as FQGTGA. The CDR3 reads CASSLIGTASGANVLTF. The CDR3, as DNA: TGTGCCAGCAGCTTAATAGGGACAGCCTCTGGGGCCAACGTCCTGACTTTC.

The rearrangement links TRBV27 to TRBJ2-2; tentatively, D is TRBD1 (6 bases). CDR1 and CDR2 from the germline V gene are MNHEY and SMNVEV (reference sequence). Trimming took off 10 bases at V and 7 bases at J, with 22 bases between the two ends. This CDR3 contains 15 residues. CDR3 residues: CATKEQGYLGGELFF. CDR3 in DNA: TGTGCCACCAAAGAACAGGGATACTTGGGCGGGGAGCTGTTTTTT.

The chain joins TRBV28 to TRBJ2-1; possibly TRBD1 for D (6 bases). Germline V gives CDR1 MDHEN, CDR2 SYDVKM. V lost 5 bases and J lost 9, with 14 bases in between. The CDR3 has 13 amino acids. The CDR3 nucleotides read TGTGCCAGCAGTCTGGGGGCGATAGGTGAGCAGTTCTTC. Translation: CASSLGAIGEQFF.

The chain uses TRBV6-6 and TRBJ2-3; D possibly corresponds to TRBD1 (6 bases). This CDR3 has 12 residues. Germline V gives CDR1 MNHNY, CDR2 SVGAGI (reference sequence). V was pared by 2 bases and J by 9 bases, with 9 bases between. The CDR3 coding sequence is TGTGCCAGCAGTTACGAGGGGGAGACGCAGTATTTT. It specifies CASSYEGETQYF.